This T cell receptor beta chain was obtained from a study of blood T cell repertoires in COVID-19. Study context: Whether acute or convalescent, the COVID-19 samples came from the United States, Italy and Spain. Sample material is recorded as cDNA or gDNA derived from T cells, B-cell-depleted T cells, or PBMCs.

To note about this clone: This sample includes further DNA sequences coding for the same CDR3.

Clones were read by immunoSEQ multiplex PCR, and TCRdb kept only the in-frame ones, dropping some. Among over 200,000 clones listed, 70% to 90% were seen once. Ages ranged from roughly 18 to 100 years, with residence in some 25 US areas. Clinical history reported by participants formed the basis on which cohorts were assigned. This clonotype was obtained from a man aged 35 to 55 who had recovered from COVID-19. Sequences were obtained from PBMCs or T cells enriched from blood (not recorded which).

CDR3 sequence reads: CASSLDTYEQYF. CDR3 bases: TGCGCCAGCAGCTTGGATACCTACGAGCAGTACTTC. The chain links TRBV5-1 to TRBJ2-7; no clear D gene. The CDR3 sequence is 12 residues long. Trimming pared 0 bases from V and 2 bases from J, leaving 3 bases between. CDR1 and CDR2 (germline): SGHRS, YFSETQ.